The T cell receptor (beta chain) under discussion was sequenced for a study of PD-1 blockade in classical Hodgkin lymphoma (dated by TCRdb to the early 2020s). With regard to the full study: Nivolumab dosing was 3 mg/kg intravenously every 2 weeks, continuing until either disease progression or unacceptable toxicity. The study used TCR beta sequencing and CyTOF to define a peripheral blood immune signature of response to PD-1 blockade in classical Hodgkin lymphoma. What the authors observed across the whole study: The study was restricted to a single clinical trial cohort, and the causes of repertoire differences, possibly disease activity or prior therapy, were left undefined. A significant rise by C4D1 was seen in CD4+ but not CD8+ TCR diversity (p=0.0027 vs p=0.16), with the rise being most apparent in complete responders (p=0.02). Lower diversity was observed in patients in whom nivolumab was started less than 1 year after ASCT, and these patients were excluded from later analyses so that confounding by immune reconstitution would be avoided. Baseline diversity similar to that of newly diagnosed patients was observed in trial patients achieving complete response, whereas significantly lower diversity was observed in partial responders and progressors. Newly diagnosed patients were reported to have lower baseline TCR diversity than healthy donors, and relapsed/refractory patients were reported to have lower baseline TCR diversity still.

Remarks on this clone: Its antigen is not yet known. Per-base quality was not reported, and no clone a single base away is much larger than it.

Genomic DNA was extracted with the Qiagen DNeasy kit from unsorted PBMCs and from negatively selected CD4+ and CD8+ fractions. TCR beta CDR3 regions were amplified by immunoSEQ multiplex PCR using primers annealing to V and J segments. A synthetic immune receptor repertoire was used to minimize amplification bias, and any residual bias was removed computationally once sequencing was done. The paper's data handling went like this. Custom Python scripts were used to quantify repertoire diversity as the Shannon entropy index. Unsorted, CD4+ and CD8+ repertoires were analyzed separately, except for combined analyses in which CD4+ and CD8+ sequences were merged in silico. Clonal expansion was defined as at least a 2-fold frequency increase after treatment relative to C1D1, with a pseudocount of 0.5 for undetected baseline clones. Clones with 0 or 1 copy at C1D1 were classified as singleton clones, and clones with 2 or more copies were classified as non-singleton clones. Clones expanded in unsorted samples were annotated as CD4+, CD8+ or unknown by matching protein sequences in sorted samples from the same patient. Wilcoxon tests on paired samples were used to test diversity changes from C1D1 to C4D1. The immuneACCESS repertoire file appears here via TCRdb, limited to in-frame rearrangements. These files lack a portion of the clones; in checked studies, under half of the deficit traces to unresolved V genes, and the cause of the others is not known. Clonal size and the V and J genes are those of that table, whereas D and trimming came from the DNA. The sample contains a few thousand clones, roughly two thirds of them found a single time. The ten largest clones take up 45% to 50% of the sample.

The cysteine opens and the phenylalanine closes a CDR3 of 16 amino acids. Solely the CDR3 DNA is kept, with 48 bases framed from the first base. Via the germline V gene (reference sequence), CDR1 is SEHNR and CDR2 FQNEAQ. V has 5 bases trimmed and J has 4 bases trimmed; junction bases matching no gene number 9. Read against the paper, the sample's time point label means: cycle 4 day 1 (C4D1), after six to seven weeks of nivolumab. Every trial patient had relapsed following autologous stem cell transplantation, and prior brentuximab vedotin exposure was what differed among cohorts A, B and C. The trial cohort included 50 to 60 patients with relapsed/refractory classical Hodgkin lymphoma, and each patient had a best overall response of complete response, partial response or progressive disease. Single-agent nivolumab was administered to trial patients in the multi-cohort phase II CheckMate 205 trial. An independent review committee assessed best overall response by applying the 2007 International Working Group response criteria. PBMCs from the trial were collected at three points: immediately before nivolumab initiation (C1D1), and during therapy at cycle 2 day 1 and cycle 4 day 1. Peripheral blood was collected in 8 mL Vacutainer Cell Preparation Tubes, from which PBMCs were isolated by centrifugation and then cryopreserved.

The rearranged chain carries TRBV7-9 and TRBJ2-1, with 9 bases matching TRBD1. The receptor was derived from a human donor with classical Hodgkin lymphoma. The specimen comprised peripheral blood mononuclear cells (PBMCs), sampled before the fourth cycle of nivolumab. The nucleotides are TGTGCCAGCAGCCCGCCTGAGGACAGGGGATACAATGAGCAGTTCTTC. The translation is CASSPPEDRGYNEQFF.